This T cell receptor beta chain came from a study of T-cell reconstitution after alpha-beta-depleted transplantation in children listed by TCRdb under 2016. Context from the whole study: Using TCR repertoire profiling, the study followed T-cell immune reconstitution in a quantitative way in children after TCRalphabeta/CD19-depleted allogeneic hematopoietic cell transplantation. Overall results and qualifications from the work: Apparently early alphabetaT-cell count recovery about two months after transplant reportedly relied on only several hundred rapidly expanded clones derived from non-depleted graft cells. In some patients, the high TCRbeta diversity seen at day 60 was put down to recipient T cells and intrathymic progenitors that had survived conditioning. The frequencies of hyperexpanded clones fell over the following months, and after one year, T-cell counts and TCRbeta diversity were mostly attributed to newly produced T cells.

CDR1 and CDR2 (MNHEY, SVGAGI) derive from the germline V gene. The germline V and J ends show losses of 8 bases and 6 bases respectively, and no gene match explains 13 bases of the junction. The CDR3 covers 15 residues, taking in both the cysteine and the phenylalanine. The DNA shown is the 45-base CDR3, in frame from base 1. The library was generated by PCR. The listed sequencing device is Illumina HiSeq 2500. TCR libraries were prepared with molecular barcoding, using unique molecular identifiers to normalize TCRbeta repertoire quantification. Starting from the raw public reads, TCRdb applied fastp trimming at Q25, assembled clones with MiXCR and retained in-frame beta chains. A single entry per CDR3 protein holds the most common genes and DNA from its merged rows. The sample data list some 300,000 distinct CDR3 sequences, and over 7% of these were observed just once. About 9.3% of the sample is taken by the ten largest.

The treatment or condition label here, explained by the study, means: allogeneic hematopoietic cell transplantation with graft depleted of TCRalphabeta T cells and CD19 B cells. Transplant recipients were children who received TCRalphabeta/CD19-depleted allogeneic hematopoietic cell grafts. This clonotype was picked up many times. No antigen is known for it. Base qualities are not provided; no much larger clone lies one nucleotide away. Specimen: peripheral blood, collected 360 days after TCRalphabeta/CD19-depleted stem cell transplant. Recombination connected TRBV6-5 to TRBJ2-3; the junction holds 8 bases that match TRBD2. The sequence was collected from a female patient aged 2-9 years who had a stem cell transplant for Fanconi anemia, so the T cells may come from the graft donor. The DNA sequence reads TGTGCCAGCGACGCCGGGACTAGGCAGTTGGATACGCAGTATTTT. Its coded protein is CASDAGTRQLDTQYF.